These T cell receptor beta chains were read from a single sample in a study of OX40 agonist ivuxolimab in advanced cancers. Data came from immunoSEQ multiplex PCR; TCRdb stores just in-frame clones and leaves some out. The sample holds 72,000 or so clones, roughly 84% seen once. The source material was CD4+ or CD8+ T cells sorted from blood, sampled in a trial of the OX40 agonist ivuxolimab. These receptors were taken from an adult with an advanced solid tumor such as melanoma, head and neck, liver or kidney cancer. Both conserved end residues are part of each CDR3. A D gene is named only where the DNA matches it firmly.

D	J	V	CDR3
NA	TRBJ1-5	TRBV6-5	CASSYSYLVGQPQHF
NA	TRBJ1-2	TRBV6-5	CASSREGTTNYGYTF
NA	TRBJ1-1	TRBV2	CASSVGPLGTEAFF
NA	TRBJ1-1	TRBV18	CASSPMMNTEAFF
NA	TRBJ1-2	TRBV16	CASSLLDYGYTF
NA	TRBJ2-7	TRBV7-2	CASSLGLDYEQYF
NA	TRBJ1-2	TRBV6-1	CASSPGPLDGYTF
NA	TRBJ1-2	TRBV5-1	CASGSRDPPNYGYTF
TRBD1	TRBJ2-4	TRBV5-8	CASSKFGQGKLAKNIQYF
TRBD1	TRBJ2-3	TRBV19	CASSTDRGLFTGTQYF